A selection of T cell receptor beta chains follows, all from one sample in a study of regulatory T cells in long-lasting Graves disease. TCRdb reanalysed the multiplex PCR reads using MiXCR and keeps one entry per CDR3 protein. This sample has about 660,000 distinct CDR3 sequences, with around 30% found just once. The material sequenced was peripheral blood mononuclear cells (PBMCs), taken when the disease was refractory, from a patient treated with antithyroid drugs. The receptors originated from a female donor with Graves disease. The CDR3 runs from the conserved cysteine through the conserved F or W. D genes are given only for firm matches. Part of the rows lack a size; the others show once, few, many or a class for expanded clones.

V gene	clone size	J gene	D gene	CDR3 protein	CDR3 DNA
TRBV7-2	-	TRBJ1-1	TRBD1	CASSLQGGEGEAFF	TGTGCCAGCAGCTTACAGGGGGGGGAGGGAGAAGCTTTCTTT
TRBV13	-	TRBJ1-1	-	CASSLGVGDTEAFF	TGTGCCAGCAGCCTGGGAGTAGGGGACACTGAAGCTTTCTTT
TRBV11-2	-	TRBJ2-2	TRBD1	CASSLGVGTAAGELFF	TGTGCCAGCAGCTTAGGAGTCGGGACAGCGGCCGGGGAGCTGTTTTTT
TRBV20-1	-	TRBJ2-5	TRBD2	CSARVASGRGETQYF	TGCAGTGCTAGAGTGGCTAGCGGGAGGGGAGAGACCCAGTACTTC
TRBV19	-	TRBJ2-2	TRBD1	CASSTARGTGDNTGELFF	TGTGCCAGTAGTACCGCAAGGGGGACAGGAGATAATACCGGGGAGCTGTTTTTT
TRBV5-1	-	TRBJ1-2	TRBD1	CASSLAGQGVGYTF	TGCGCCAGCAGCTTGGCCGGGCAGGGGGTTGGCTACACCTTC
TRBV20-1	-	TRBJ1-5	-	CSARAPGLGSNSNRPQHF	TGCAGTGCTAGAGCACCGGGACTGGGTTCGAATAGCAATCGGCCCCAGCATTTT
TRBV19	many	TRBJ2-7	TRBD1	CASSMATGIPLGEQYF	TGTGCCAGTAGTATGGCGACAGGGATCCCCCTTGGCGAGCAGTACTTC
TRBV4-2	few	TRBJ2-5	TRBD2	CASSQGGGRAGETQYF	TGTGCCAGCAGCCAAGGGGGCGGGAGGGCTGGAGAGACCCAGTACTTC
TRBV5-1	few	TRBJ1-1	-	CASSSYRDKGDTEAFF	TGCGCCAGCAGCTCCTACAGGGATAAGGGGGACACTGAAGCTTTCTTT
TRBV9	few	TRBJ2-7	TRBD1	CASSARTGGEQYF	TGTGCCAGCAGCGCTCGGACAGGGGGCGAGCAGTACTTC
TRBV30	-	TRBJ2-1	-	CAWNPSSYNEQFF	TGTGCCTGGAACCCGAGCTCCTACAATGAGCAGTTCTTC
TRBV5-5	-	TRBJ2-1	-	CASSLEGLVSNEQFF	TGTGCCAGCAGCTTGGAGGGGTTAGTTTCTAATGAGCAGTTCTTC
TRBV5-1	-	TRBJ1-1	TRBD1	CASSLMGQGDGEAFF	TGCGCCAGCAGCTTGATGGGACAGGGAGACGGTGAAGCTTTCTTT
TRBV13	-	TRBJ2-2	-	CASSLGRYNTGELFF	TGTGCCAGCAGCTTAGGCCGGTACAACACCGGGGAGCTGTTTTTT
TRBV5-1	-	TRBJ1-1	TRBD1	CASSIYPGQGNTEAFF	TGCGCCAGCAGCATTTACCCGGGACAGGGGAACACTGAAGCTTTCTTT
TRBV28	many	TRBJ1-5	TRBD1	CASSSTGFQPQHF	TGTGCCAGCAGTTCGACAGGGTTTCAGCCCCAGCATTTT
TRBV20-1	-	TRBJ2-2	TRBD2	CSARSGTNTGELFF	TGCAGTGCTAGAAGCGGGACTAACACCGGGGAGCTGTTTTTT
TRBV3-1	few	TRBJ2-7	-	CASSKTRSGEQYF	TGTGCCAGCAGCAAGACTAGGAGCGGCGAGCAGTACTTC
TRBV20-1	few	TRBJ1-5	TRBD1	CSARTGTGRNQPQHF	TGCAGTGCCCGCACCGGGACAGGGAGGAATCAGCCCCAGCATTTT
TRBV6-5	few	TRBJ1-1	-	CASSYSVVGMNTEAFF	TGTGCCAGCAGTTACTCGGTAGTGGGAATGAACACTGAAGCTTTCTTT
TRBV11-2	-	TRBJ1-1	TRBD1	CASSLTGGDNTEAFF	TGTGCCAGCAGCTTAACAGGGGGCGACAACACTGAAGCTTTCTTT
TRBV3-1	-	TRBJ1-5	TRBD1	CASSPTGQGGQPQHF	TGTGCCAGCAGCCCAACAGGACAGGGGGGACAGCCCCAGCATTTT
TRBV19	-	TRBJ1-6	TRBD1	CASIETGGFSPLHF	TGTGCCAGTATCGAGACAGGGGGCTTTTCACCCCTCCACTTT
TRBV10-3	few	TRBJ2-7	TRBD2	CATGLAKYEQYF	TGTGCCACCGGACTAGCGAAGTACGAGCAGTACTTC
TRBV5-5	-	TRBJ1-3	-	CASSLRTRPGRGANTIYF	TGTGCCAGCAGCTTGCGCACCCGTCCGGGGCGCGGGGCGAACACCATATATTTT
TRBV19	-	TRBJ1-1	TRBD1	CASSIGFRGSTEAFF	TGTGCCAGTAGTATTGGGTTCAGGGGGAGCACTGAAGCTTTCTTT
TRBV5-1	few	TRBJ2-7	-	CASSLAMLDYEQYF	TGCGCCAGCAGCTTGGCTATGTTGGACTACGAGCAGTACTTC
TRBV30	many	TRBJ2-7	TRBD2	CAWSMAGGEQYF	TGTGCCTGGTCTATGGCGGGAGGCGAGCAGTACTTC
TRBV20-1	many	TRBJ1-1	TRBD1	CSASRGYTEAFF	TGCAGTGCTAGCAGGGGGTACACTGAAGCTTTCTTT
TRBV20-1	-	TRBJ1-3	-	CSAPPGSNGNTIYF	TGCAGTGCCCCCCCAGGTTCTAATGGAAACACCATATATTTT
TRBV6-5	few	TRBJ1-6	-	CASSYRGGENSPLHF	TGTGCCAGCAGTTACAGGGGGGGTGAGAATTCACCCCTCCACTTT
TRBV10-3	few	TRBJ1-2	-	CAISEGGRGGYTF	TGTGCCATCAGTGAGGGGGGGCGCGGTGGCTACACCTTC
TRBV30	once	TRBJ1-1	-	CAWSVRWGFKNTEAFF	TGTGCCTGGAGTGTACGGTGGGGGTTTAAGAACACTGAAGCTTTCTTT
TRBV28	few	TRBJ2-7	-	CASSSVGSDEQYF	TGTGCCAGCAGTTCCGTAGGTTCGGACGAGCAGTACTTC
TRBV24-1	few	TRBJ2-2	-	CATSENTGELFF	TGTGCCACCAGTGAGAACACCGGGGAGCTGTTTTTT
TRBV11-2	few	TRBJ2-2	TRBD2	CASSSQGLATGELFF	TGTGCCAGCAGCTCCCAGGGACTAGCCACCGGGGAGCTGTTTTTT
TRBV12-3/TRBV12-4	-	TRBJ2-7	TRBD1	CASRTGTGTHEQYF	TGTGCCAGCAGGACCGGGACAGGGACGCACGAGCAGTACTTC
TRBV4-1	-	TRBJ1-1	TRBD1	CASSLKTGGTNTEAFF	TGCGCCAGCAGCCTTAAGACAGGGGGTACGAACACTGAAGCTTTCTTT
TRBV27	few	TRBJ1-6	TRBD1	CASSPNRGGSPLHF	TGTGCCAGCAGTCCAAACAGGGGTGGGTCACCCCTCCACTTT
TRBV11-2	-	TRBJ1-2	-	CASSQVQGLDGYTF	TGTGCCAGCAGCCAAGTTCAGGGGTTGGATGGCTACACCTTC
TRBV7-3	few	TRBJ1-6	TRBD1	CASSMDRGDPLHF	TGTGCCAGCAGCATGGACAGGGGAGATCCCCTCCACTTT
TRBV7-9	-	TRBJ1-6	TRBD1	CASSPRDRGNSPLHF	TGTGCCAGCAGCCCCCGGGACAGAGGAAATTCACCCCTCCACTTT
TRBV5-1	-	TRBJ1-5	-	CASSYLGGEQPQHF	TGCGCCAGCAGCTACCTGGGGGGCGAACAGCCCCAGCATTTT
TRBV6-1	many	TRBJ1-1	-	CASSERRAGWGRNTEAFF	TGTGCCAGCAGTGAACGTCGGGCAGGTTGGGGACGGAACACTGAAGCTTTCTTT
TRBV19	-	TRBJ2-2	-	CASRASTGELFF	TGTGCCAGTAGGGCCTCAACCGGGGAGCTGTTTTTT
TRBV20-1	-	TRBJ1-1	TRBD1	CSARGDRGSSEAFF	TGCAGTGCTAGAGGGGACAGGGGCAGCTCTGAAGCTTTCTTT
TRBV27	many	TRBJ1-6	-	CASRLTASPLHF	TGTGCCAGCAGGCTGACGGCTTCACCCCTCCACTTT
TRBV5-1	-	TRBJ2-7	-	CASSFIRDEQYF	TGCGCCAGCAGCTTCATCAGGGACGAGCAGTACTTC
TRBV6-1	-	TRBJ2-2	-	CASGGVWSGELFF	TGTGCCAGCGGTGGGGTTTGGTCCGGGGAGCTGTTTTTT
TRBV28	many	TRBJ1-1	-	CASGIDRNTEAFF	TGTGCCAGCGGAATTGACCGGAACACTGAAGCTTTCTTT
TRBV27	-	TRBJ2-2	-	CASSGKSGELFF	TGTGCCAGCAGTGGTAAATCAGGGGAGCTGTTTTTT
TRBV10-3	few	TRBJ2-7	TRBD2	CAISHTSGRLDEQYF	TGTGCCATCAGCCATACTAGCGGGAGGTTAGACGAGCAGTACTTC
TRBV18	-	TRBJ1-1	-	CASSQQNSRSTEAFF	TGTGCCAGCTCACAACAGAACAGTCGCAGCACAGAAGCTTTCTTT
TRBV13	few	TRBJ1-1	-	CASSLGEAARMAFF	TGTGCCAGCAGCTTAGGCGAAGCCGCCCGTATGGCTTTCTTT